This T cell receptor beta chain is drawn from a study of blood T cell repertoires in COVID-19. Study details: Sites across the United States, Italy and Spain contributed samples from acute and convalescent COVID-19.

Original analysis: The authors estimated nucleated cell counts from reference gene primer amplification. The assay was immunoSEQ multiplex PCR, and TCRdb's table has in-frame clones only and misses some. V, J and clone size are those of that table, while D and trimming were read from the DNA. This table has 120,000 to 150,000 clones, around 90% appearing once. The sample holds one count of this clone. The CDR3 runs 16 residues. Trimming took off 5 bases at V and 0 bases at J, with 17 bases between the two ends. Germline loops: CDR1 SGHVS, CDR2 FNYEAQ. The sample taken for sequencing was peripheral blood. The chain joins TRBV7-6 to TRBJ2-7; D might be TRBD2 (7 bases). The TCR sequence derives from a woman older than 75 with acute or convalescent COVID-19. In DNA, the CDR3 is TGTGCCAGCAGCCCGAGGGGGGGACCCCTCTCCTACGAGCAGTACTTC. It codes for CASSPRGGPLSYEQYF.